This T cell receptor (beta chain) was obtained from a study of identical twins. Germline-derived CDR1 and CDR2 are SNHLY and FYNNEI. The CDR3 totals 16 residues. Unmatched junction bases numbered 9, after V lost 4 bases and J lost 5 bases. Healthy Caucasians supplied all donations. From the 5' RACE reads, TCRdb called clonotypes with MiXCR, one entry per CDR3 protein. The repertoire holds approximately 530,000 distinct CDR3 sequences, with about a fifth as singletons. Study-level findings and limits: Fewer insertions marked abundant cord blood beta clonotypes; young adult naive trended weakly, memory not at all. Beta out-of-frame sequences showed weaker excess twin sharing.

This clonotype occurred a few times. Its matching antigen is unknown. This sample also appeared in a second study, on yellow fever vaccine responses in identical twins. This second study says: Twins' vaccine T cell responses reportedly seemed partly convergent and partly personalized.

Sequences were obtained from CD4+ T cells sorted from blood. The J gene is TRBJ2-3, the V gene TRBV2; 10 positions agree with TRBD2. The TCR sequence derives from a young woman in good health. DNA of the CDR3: TGTGCCAGCAGTGTCGGGAGCGGGGGGGCCGGAGATACGCAGTATTTT. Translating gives CASSVGSGGAGDTQYF.